This T cell receptor beta chain was sequenced for a study of graft-versus-host responses after intestinal transplantation. In the study overall: Anti-thymocyte globulin induction, then tacrolimus and steroids for about three years, went to all recipients.

Points from the study as a whole: GvH clone levels peaked in circulation, and this peak was associated with early post-transplant HvG declines.

About this clone itself: Its antigen is undetermined.

Germline values: CDR1 LNHDA, CDR2 SQIVND (reference sequence). CDR3 length equals 15 residues. V gave up 1 base and J gave up 0 bases, with 10 bases separating them. Only in-frame clones appear in the TCRdb table, and some are missing; sequencing was by immunoSEQ multiplex PCR. The table includes 9,500 to 12,000 clones, about three quarters detected once. The receptor's source is a human patient who received an intestinal transplant, so some T cells may come from the graft donor. The chain links TRBV19 to TRBJ2-7; D not certain. Sequencing was performed on PBMCs, taken 494 days after intestinal transplant. The chain's CDR3 is CASSIVHSDSYEQYF. CDR3 in DNA: TGTGCCAGTAGTATAGTTCACAGTGACTCCTACGAGCAGTACTTC.